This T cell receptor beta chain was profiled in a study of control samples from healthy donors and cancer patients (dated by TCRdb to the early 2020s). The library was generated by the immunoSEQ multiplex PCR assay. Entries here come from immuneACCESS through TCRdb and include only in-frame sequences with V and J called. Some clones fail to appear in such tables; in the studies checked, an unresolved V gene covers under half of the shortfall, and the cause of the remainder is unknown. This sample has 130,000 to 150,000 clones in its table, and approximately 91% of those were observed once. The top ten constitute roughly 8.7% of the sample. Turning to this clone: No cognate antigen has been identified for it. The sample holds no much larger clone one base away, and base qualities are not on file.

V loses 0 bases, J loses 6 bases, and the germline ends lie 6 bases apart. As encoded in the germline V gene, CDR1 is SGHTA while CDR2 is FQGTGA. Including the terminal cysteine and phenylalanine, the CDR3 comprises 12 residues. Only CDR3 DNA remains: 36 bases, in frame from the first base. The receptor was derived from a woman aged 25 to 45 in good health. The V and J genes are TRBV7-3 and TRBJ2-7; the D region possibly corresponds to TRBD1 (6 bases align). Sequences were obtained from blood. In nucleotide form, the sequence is TGTGCCAGCAGCTTAACAGGGGGCGAGCAGTACTTC. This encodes CASSLTGGEQYF.